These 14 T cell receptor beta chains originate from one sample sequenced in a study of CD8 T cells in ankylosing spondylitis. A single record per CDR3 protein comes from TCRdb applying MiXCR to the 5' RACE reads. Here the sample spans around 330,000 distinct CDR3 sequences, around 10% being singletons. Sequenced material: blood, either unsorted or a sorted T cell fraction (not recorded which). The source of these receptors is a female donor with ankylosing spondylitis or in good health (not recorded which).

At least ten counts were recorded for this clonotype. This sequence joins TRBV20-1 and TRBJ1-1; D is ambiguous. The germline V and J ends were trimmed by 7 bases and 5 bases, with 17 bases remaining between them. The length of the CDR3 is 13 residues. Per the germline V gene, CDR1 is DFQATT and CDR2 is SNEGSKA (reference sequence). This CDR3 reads CSGLSPRGTEAFF. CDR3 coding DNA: TGCAGTGGGTTGAGCCCTCGGGGAACTGAAGCTTTCTTT.

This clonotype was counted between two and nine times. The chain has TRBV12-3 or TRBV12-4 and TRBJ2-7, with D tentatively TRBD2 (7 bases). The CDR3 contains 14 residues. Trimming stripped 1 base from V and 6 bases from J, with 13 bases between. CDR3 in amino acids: CASSLVQGRGEQYF. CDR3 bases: TGTGCCAGCAGTTTAGTCCAGGGGAGGGGCGAGCAGTACTTC.

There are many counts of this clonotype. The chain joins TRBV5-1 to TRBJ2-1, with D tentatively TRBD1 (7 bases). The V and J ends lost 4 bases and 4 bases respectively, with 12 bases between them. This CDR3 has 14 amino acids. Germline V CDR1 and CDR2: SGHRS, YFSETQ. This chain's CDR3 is CASSGGGQYNEQFF. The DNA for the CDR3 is TGCGCCAGCAGCGGAGGGGGACAGTACAATGAGCAGTTCTTC.

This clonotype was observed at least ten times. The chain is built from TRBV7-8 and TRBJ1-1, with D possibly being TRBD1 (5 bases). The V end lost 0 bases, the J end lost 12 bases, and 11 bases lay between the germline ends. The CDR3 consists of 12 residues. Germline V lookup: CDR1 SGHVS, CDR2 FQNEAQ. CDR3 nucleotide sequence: TGTGCCAGCAGCTTAGCGGGGCCCGCGTCTTTCTTT. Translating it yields CASSLAGPASFF.

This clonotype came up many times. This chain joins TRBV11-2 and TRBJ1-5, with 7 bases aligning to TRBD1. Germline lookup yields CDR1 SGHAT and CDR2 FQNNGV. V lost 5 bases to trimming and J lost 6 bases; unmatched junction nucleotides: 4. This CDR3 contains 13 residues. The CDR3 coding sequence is TGTGCCAGCAGCGTCCAGGGGGGTCAGCCCCAGCATTTT. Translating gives CASSVQGGQPQHF.

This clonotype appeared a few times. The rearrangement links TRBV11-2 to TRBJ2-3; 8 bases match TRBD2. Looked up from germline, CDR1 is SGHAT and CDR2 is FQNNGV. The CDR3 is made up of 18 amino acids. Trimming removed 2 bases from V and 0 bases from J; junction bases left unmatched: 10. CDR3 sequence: CASSLPPGLGPSTDTQYF. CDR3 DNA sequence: TGTGCCAGCAGCTTACCACCGGGACTAGGACCGAGCACAGATACGCAGTATTTT. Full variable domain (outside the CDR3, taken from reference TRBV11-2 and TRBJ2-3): EAGVAQSPRYKIIEKRQSVAFWCNPISGHATLYWYQQILGQGPKLLIQFQNNGVVDDSQLPKDRFSAERLKGVDSTLKIQPAKLEDSAVYLCASSLPPGLGPSTDTQYFGPGTRLTVL.

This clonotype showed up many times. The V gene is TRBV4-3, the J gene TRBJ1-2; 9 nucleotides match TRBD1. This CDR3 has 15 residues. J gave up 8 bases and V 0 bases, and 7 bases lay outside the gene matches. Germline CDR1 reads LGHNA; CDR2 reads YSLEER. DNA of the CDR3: TGCGCCAGCAGCCAAGATGGGACAGGGTTGAGGGGCTACACCTTC. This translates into CASSQDGTGLRGYTF.

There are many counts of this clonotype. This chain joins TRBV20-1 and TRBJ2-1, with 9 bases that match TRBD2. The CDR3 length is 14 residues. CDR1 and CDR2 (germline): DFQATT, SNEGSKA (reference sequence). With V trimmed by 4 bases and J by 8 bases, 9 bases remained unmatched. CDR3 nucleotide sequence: TGCAGTGCTAATGGTCTAGCGGGAATCGATGAGCAGTTCTTC. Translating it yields CSANGLAGIDEQFF.

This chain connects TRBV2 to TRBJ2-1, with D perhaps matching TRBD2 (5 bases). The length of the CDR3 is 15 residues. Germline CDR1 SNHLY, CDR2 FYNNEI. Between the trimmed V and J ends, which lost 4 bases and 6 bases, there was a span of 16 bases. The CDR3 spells CASSGLLLEGNEQFF. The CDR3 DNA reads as TGTGCCAGCAGTGGCCTCCTACTAGAGGGCAATGAGCAGTTCTTC.

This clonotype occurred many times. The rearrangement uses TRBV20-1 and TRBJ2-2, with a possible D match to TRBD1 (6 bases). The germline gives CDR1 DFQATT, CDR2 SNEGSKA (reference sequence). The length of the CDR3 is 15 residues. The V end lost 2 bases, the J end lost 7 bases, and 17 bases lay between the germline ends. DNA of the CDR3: TGCAGTGCTAGATTTACAGGGAGAGAAGGCGGGGAGCTGTTTTTT. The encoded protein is CSARFTGREGGELFF.

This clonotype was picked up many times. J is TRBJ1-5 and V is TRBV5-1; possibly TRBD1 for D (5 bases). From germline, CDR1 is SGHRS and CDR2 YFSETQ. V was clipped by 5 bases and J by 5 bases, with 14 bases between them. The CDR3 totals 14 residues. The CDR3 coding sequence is TGCGCCAGCAGTCCTCCAGGGATACATCAGCCCCAGCATTTT. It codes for CASSPPGIHQPQHF.

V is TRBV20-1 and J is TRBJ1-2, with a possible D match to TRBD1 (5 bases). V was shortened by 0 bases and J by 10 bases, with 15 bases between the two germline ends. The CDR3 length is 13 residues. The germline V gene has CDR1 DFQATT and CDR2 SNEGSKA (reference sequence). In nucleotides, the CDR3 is TGCAGTGCTAGAGAGGGCAGGGCGTCCTCCTACACCTTC. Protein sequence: CSAREGRASSYTF.

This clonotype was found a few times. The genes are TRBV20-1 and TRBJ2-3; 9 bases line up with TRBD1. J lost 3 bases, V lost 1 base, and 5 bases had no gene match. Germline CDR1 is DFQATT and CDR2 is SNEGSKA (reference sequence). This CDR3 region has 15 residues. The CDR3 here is CSARAEGQGTDTQYF. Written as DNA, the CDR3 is TGCAGTGCTAGAGCTGAGGGACAGGGTACAGATACGCAGTATTTT.

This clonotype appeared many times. Written as DNA, the CDR3 is TGTGCCAGCAGTCTCGGCAGGCCCTTATACTACGAGCAGTACTTC. Its protein product is CASSLGRPLYYEQYF. The chain couples TRBV6-1 to TRBJ2-7, with D unclear. The CDR3 length is 15 residues. The ends were cut back, 5 bases at V and 3 bases at J, with 17 bases in the middle. Germline CDR1 MNHNS, CDR2 SASEGT.